These 3 T cell receptor beta chains originate from one sample sequenced in a study of glioma-infiltrating T cells. The iRepertoire nested amplicon-rescue multiplex PCR amplified TCR alpha and beta CDR3s from RNA. TCRdb redid the calling of the multiplex PCR reads with MiXCR, one entry per CDR3 protein. In the table there are about 110,000 distinct CDR3 sequences, less than 30% of which are singletons. Sequenced: glioma tissue, nonneoplastic brain tissue, or PBMCs (not recorded which). The origin of the receptors is a human donor with low-grade glioma or glioblastoma, undergoing nonglioma brain surgery, or in good health (not recorded which).

As regards this clonotype: The germline gene is not matched at one end of the junction; a read error may be the cause. The chain joins TRBV6-5 to TRBJ1-1; D remains unclear. Germline V gives CDR1 MNHEY, CDR2 SVGAGI. This CDR3 comprises 17 residues. DNA of the CDR3: TGTGCCAGCAGTTCTTGCGAGGGAGATTCGTCACACACTGCTGCTTTCTTC. Its translation is CASSSCEGDSSHTAAFF.

This chain links TRBV19 with TRBJ2-7, with 9 bases lining up with TRBD1. The CDR3 spans 15 residues. With 4 bases clipped from V and 4 bases from J, the junction kept 8 bases outside the gene matches. The germline V gene encodes CDR1 LNHDA and CDR2 SQIVND (reference sequence). As DNA, the CDR3 is TGTGCCAGTAGTAACCTGGGGGACAGGGCATACGAGCAGTACTTC. Amino acid sequence: CASSNLGDRAYEQYF. The full variable domain, its missing parts supplied by reference TRBV19 and TRBJ2-7, is DGGITQSPKYLFRKEGQNVTLSCEQNLNHDAMYWYRQDPGQGLRLIYYSQIVNDFQKGDIAEGYSVSREKKESFPLTVTSAQKNPTAFYLCASSNLGDRAYEQYFGPGTRLTVT.

The count of this clonotype is one. A much larger clone differs from this one at a single base, so this may be a read error. V usage is TRBV12-3 or TRBV12-4 and J usage is TRBJ1-5; tentative D call: TRBD1 (5 bases). The CDR3 has 17 amino acids. CDR3 nucleotides: TGTGCCAGCAGTCCACCCTCGGGACTCCTAGGGAATCAGCCCCATCATTTT. Translated: CASSPPSGLLGNQPHHF.